This TCR beta chain was retrieved from a study of shared clonotypes between healthy human individuals. Study results and limitations: Only blood underwent sampling, and tissue repertoires likely differ. Represented diversity, genetic and exposure-history alike, was limited by few donors.

TCRdb keeps only in-frame clones here, not all; method: immunoSEQ multiplex PCR. The sample records roughly 2,300,000 clones, under 95% being singletons. Regarding this clone: The antigen remains undetermined.

Each donor was a Caucasian adult residing in Nashville, Tennessee. What was sequenced was naive CD4+ T cells from PBMCs. Subset defined: CD45RA+ positively selected. The source is a young man in good health. Some clones in this sample may be carry-over from other donors' samples.

The CDR3 protein is CASSGPSGRPSSYEQYF. In nucleotides, the CDR3 is TGTGCCAGCAGCGGACCTAGCGGGAGGCCCTCGTCCTACGAGCAGTACTTC. The chain has TRBV6-4 and TRBJ2-7; TRBD2 aligns across 11 bases. The germline V gene has CDR1 MRHNA and CDR2 SNTAGT. J gave up 1 base and V 6 bases, and 11 bases lay outside the gene matches. This CDR3 spans 17 amino acids.